The entry that follows covers one TCR beta chain sequence. These data belong to a study of blood T cell repertoires in COVID-19. Study information: The origin of the acute and convalescent COVID-19 samples was the United States, Italy and Spain. Nucleic acid was either cDNA or gDNA, and it came from T cells, B-cell-depleted T cells, or PBMCs.

CDR1 and CDR2 (germline): SQVTM, ANQGSEA. This CDR3 spans 15 amino acids. After removal of 6 bases from V and 0 bases from J, the junction contained 9 bases not matched to a gene. Per the study methods: Scientists estimated how many nucleated cells there were by amplifying reference gene primers. Method: immunoSEQ multiplex PCR; TCRdb's copy keeps in-frame clones and lacks some. V, J and clone size reflect that table, while D and trimming were determined from the DNA. The table includes tens of thousands of clones, around 82% detected once. V gene TRBV29-1 combines with J gene TRBJ2-3; 7 bases line up with TRBD2. The specimen sequenced was peripheral blood. The TCR sequence derives from a human donor in a cohort sampled during active COVID-19. CDR3 in amino acids: CSVAPVGGSTDTQYF. Here the CDR3 DNA reads TGCAGCGTCGCCCCGGTGGGGGGGAGCACAGATACGCAGTATTTT.